This record covers a single T cell receptor (beta chain). Its matching antigen is unknown. This sample is drawn from a study of blood T cells in healthy people across ages. Findings of the study overall: Investigators treated diversity estimates from one million T cells as underestimates. It was the long-lived donors that had more naive CD4+ cells and higher diversity than aged donors.

The study isolated at least 6 million PBMCs from each sample. For the second PCR, which ran for roughly 7 to 11 cycles, a sample-barcoded 5' primer and a J-beta primer mix were used. TCRdb independently ran MiXCR on the 5' RACE reads; one entry per CDR3 protein. The sample yields about 640,000 distinct CDR3 sequences, roughly 53% seen once. The sequence came from a man between 60 and 75 years old in good health. Sequenced: blood.

The CDR3: CSVNRGPNEQFF. The CDR3 coding sequence is TGCAGCGTAAACAGGGGGCCAAATGAGCAGTTCTTC. The chain carries TRBV29-1 and TRBJ2-1; 9 bases are a match to TRBD1. The V gene's germline CDR1 is SQVTM and CDR2 ANQGSEA. The CDR3 loop spans 12 amino acids. J was trimmed by 7 bases and V by 6 bases; bases with no gene match: 4.